Following are 13 T cell receptor beta chains from one sample sequenced in a study of T cell responses to AZD1222 COVID-19 vaccine. The table came from immunoSEQ multiplex PCR; TCRdb's copy has only in-frame clones and leaves some out. The sample consists of tens of thousands of clones, approximately 89% of them appearing once. The sequenced sample was peripheral blood, obtained 28 days after the second AZD1222 dose. Every receptor here comes from an adult who received the AZD1222 COVID-19 vaccine.

The J gene is TRBJ1-1, the V gene TRBV2; a possible D gene is TRBD1 (5 bases). The CDR3 length is 16 residues. The V and J ends lost 4 bases and 5 bases respectively, with 20 bases between them. Germline V gene sequence: CDR1 SNHLY, CDR2 FYNNEI. The DNA of the CDR3 is TGTGCCAGCAGTGGCCCAGGGATGGTAGCGCGGACTGAAGCTTTCTTT. Translation: CASSGPGMVARTEAFF.

The chain carries TRBV5-1 and TRBJ2-2; D remains unclear. From germline, CDR1 is SGHRS and CDR2 YFSETQ. V was clipped by 4 bases and J by 1 base, with 8 bases between them. There are 14 residues in the CDR3. The CDR3 DNA follows: TGCGCCAGCAGCCTGGCCCAGAACACCGGGGAGCTGTTTTTT. Amino acids: CASSLAQNTGELFF.

The chain has TRBV5-1 and TRBJ2-5; D unclear. Looked up from germline, CDR1 is SGHRS and CDR2 is YFSETQ. V was pared by 5 bases and J by 2 bases, with 7 bases between. This CDR3 contains 12 residues. CDR3 region: CASRIQQETQYF. The DNA for the CDR3 is TGCGCCAGCAGAATTCAGCAAGAGACCCAGTACTTC.

This chain joins TRBV5-8 and TRBJ1-4; D gene uncertain. V was trimmed by 4 bases and J by 5 bases, leaving 15 bases between them. This CDR3 is built from 15 residues. In germline, CDR1 is SGHTS, CDR2 YDEGEE. In nucleotides, the CDR3 is TGTGCCAGCAGCCGCGTGCGAGGGATAAATGAAAAACTGTTTTTT. This codes for CASSRVRGINEKLFF.

This clone was seen only a few times. V and J are TRBV5-1 and TRBJ2-7; the D gene is possibly TRBD1 (6 bases). In germline, CDR1 is SGHRS, CDR2 YFSETQ. CDR3 length equals 14 residues. Between the trimmed V and J ends, which lost 4 bases and 1 base, there was a span of 12 bases. CDR3 coding DNA: TGCGCCAGCAGCGTTGAACAGGGTTCCTACGAGCAGTACTTC. Amino acid sequence: CASSVEQGSYEQYF.

This rearrangement joins TRBV5-4 to TRBJ2-3; D perhaps matches TRBD2 (6 bases). The CDR3 runs to 15 residues. With 0 bases removed from V and 6 bases from J, the gap between germline ends came to 14 bases. Germline CDR1 and CDR2: SGHNT and YYREEE (reference sequence). The CDR3 is CASSLGLGLRDTQYF. For the CDR3, the DNA is TGTGCCAGCAGCTTGGGACTAGGGTTACGGGATACGCAGTATTTT.

The chain employs TRBV24-1 and TRBJ2-5; TRBD2 matches at 10 bases. Germline loops: CDR1 KGHDR, CDR2 SFDVKD. V lost 4 bases, J lost 2 bases, and 9 bases stayed unmatched. The CDR3 is made up of 17 amino acids. As DNA, the CDR3 is TGTGCCACCAGTGACCCTACCCTAGCGGGGGTTCAAGAGACCCAGTACTTC. Translated, it gives CATSDPTLAGVQETQYF.

This rearrangement joins TRBV9 to TRBJ2-1; D may be TRBD2 (5 bases). V was pared by 7 bases and J by 7 bases, with 15 bases between. From germline, CDR1 is SGDLS and CDR2 YYNGEE. The CDR3 is made up of 13 amino acids. The CDR3 DNA is TGTGCCAGCGGATCCCCGAGGAGGAATGAGCAGTTCTTC. It encodes CASGSPRRNEQFF. Full variable domain (remainder filled in from reference TRBV9 and TRBJ2-1): DSGVTQTPKHLITATGQRVTLRCSPRSGDLSVYWYQQSLDQGLQFLIQYYNGEERAKGNILERFSAQQFPDLHSELNLSSLELGDSALYFCASGSPRRNEQFFGPGTRLTVL.

V is TRBV5-1 and J is TRBJ2-7; 7 nucleotides agree with TRBD1. CDR1 and CDR2 from the germline V gene are SGHRS and YFSETQ. The length of the CDR3 is 19 residues. V shed 3 bases and J 0 bases; nucleotides not matched to a gene: 18. The CDR3 sequence is CASSSPGTDDLTYSYEQYF. The CDR3 DNA reads as TGCGCCAGCAGCTCGCCCGGGACAGACGACCTTACCTACTCCTACGAGCAGTACTTC.

The chain links TRBV6-2 or TRBV6-3 to TRBJ2-2; 8 nucleotides agree with TRBD2. CDR1 and CDR2 (germline): MNHEY, SVGEGT. Unmatched junction bases numbered 5, after V lost 1 base and J lost 7 bases. The CDR3 is made up of 15 amino acids. CDR3 coding DNA: TGTGCCAGCAGTTACTTAAGCGGGAGTGGCGGGGAGCTGTTTTTT. This gives the protein CASSYLSGSGGELFF.

The DNA of the CDR3 is TGCAGCGTTGATGGCTATAGGGGCACTGAAGCTTTCTTT. Protein sequence: CSVDGYRGTEAFF. This chain links TRBV29-1 with TRBJ1-1; perhaps TRBD1 as D (5 bases). Germline V gene sequence: CDR1 SQVTM, CDR2 ANQGSEA. V was pared by 3 bases and J by 4 bases, with 12 bases between. The CDR3 covers 13 residues.

The V and J genes are TRBV6-5 and TRBJ1-6; D is unresolved. Trimming cost V 6 bases and J 8 bases, with 14 bases left between them. Looked up from germline, CDR1 is MNHEY and CDR2 is SVGAGI. There are 14 residues in the CDR3. The CDR3 bases are TGTGCCAGCAGGGGTGGGAGTGGAGATTCACCCCTCCACTTT. Encoded protein: CASRGGSGDSPLHF.

The chain carries TRBV30 and TRBJ1-1; 7 bases agree with TRBD1. Trimming removed 5 bases from V and 6 bases from J; junction bases left unmatched: 12. The CDR3 is 14 residues long. Germline lookup yields CDR1 GTSNPN and CDR2 SVGIG (reference sequence). The DNA of the CDR3 is TGTGCCTGGGCGACAGGGCTCGGAAGGGCTGAAGCTTTCTTT. Translated: CAWATGLGRAEAFF.